The rows below give T cell receptor beta chains drawn from one sample of a study of T cells after yellow fever vaccination. TCRdb re-called the 5' RACE reads with MiXCR, one entry per CDR3 protein. The data show some 560,000 distinct CDR3 sequences, with under 25% seen just once and over 11% held by the top ten. Here the sequenced sample was PBMCs, taken 15 days after the yellow fever booster vaccination. Receptors originate from a young man who received the YFV17D yellow fever vaccine. CDR3s include the opening cysteine and the closing phenylalanine or tryptophan. Each record gives: J gene, D gene, V gene, CDR3 protein. The D gene is left open where the match is weak.

TRBJ2-1,NA,TRBV5-1,CASSLEHTEFF
TRBJ2-2,TRBD2,TRBV5-1,CASSLTSGKNTGELFF
TRBJ2-7,TRBD2,TRBV20-1,CSATSGGTYEQYF
TRBJ2-1,NA,TRBV2,CASSRLASTPFPEQFF
TRBJ2-3,NA,TRBV6-2/TRBV6-3,CASSYSRDTQYF
TRBJ2-5,NA,TRBV30,CAWSVPAGTQYF
TRBJ2-1,TRBD2,TRBV12-3/TRBV12-4,CASSREGRPYNEQFF
TRBJ2-7,NA,TRBV12-3/TRBV12-4,CASSFFGSYEQYF
TRBJ2-7,NA,TRBV5-4,CASSYCEQYF
TRBJ2-1,NA,TRBV20-1,CSAQSNNEQFF
TRBJ2-5,TRBD2,TRBV11-2,CASSSMMGVGRAQETQYF
TRBJ1-2,TRBD1,TRBV7-8,CASREGTAYGYTF
TRBJ2-3,NA,TRBV28,CASRRRRQGDTQYF
TRBJ1-1,NA,TRBV5-1,CASSLAGGGKAFF
TRBJ1-4,NA,TRBV18,CASSPWGQREKLFF
TRBJ1-1,NA,TRBV12-3/TRBV12-4,CASSTKGGPGMNTEAFF
TRBJ1-6,NA,TRBV12-3/TRBV12-4,CASSSTNSPLHF
TRBJ2-1,NA,TRBV7-9,CASSLVASYNEQFF
TRBJ2-1,TRBD2,TRBV7-2,CASSTGLAAYNEQFF
TRBJ2-5,TRBD2,TRBV5-1,CASSPGGTDQETQYF
TRBJ2-1,NA,TRBV6-2/TRBV6-3,CASSQEGRGAYNEQFF
TRBJ2-7,NA,TRBV12-3/TRBV12-4,CASSEGPGGNYEQYF
TRBJ1-1,TRBD1,TRBV20-1,CSASLGQTNTEAFF
TRBJ2-7,TRBD2,TRBV20-1,CSSDPRLAGAGEQYF
TRBJ2-3,NA,TRBV18,CASSPPTGLSTDTQYF
TRBJ1-5,NA,TRBV10-3,CAITLGLDQPQHF
TRBJ1-3,NA,TRBV12-3/TRBV12-4,CASSSRLFSGNTIYF
TRBJ2-3,NA,TRBV6-1,CASSVTRAADTQYF
TRBJ2-1,TRBD2,TRBV5-6,CASSLAGLEPEQFF
TRBJ2-4,NA,TRBV3-1,CASSQGAGADIQYF
TRBJ2-7,NA,TRBV20-1,CSALWMAGEQYF
TRBJ2-2,NA,TRBV4-1,CASSQEQARELFF
TRBJ2-1,NA,TRBV20-1,CSAVLSEQFF
TRBJ2-5,NA,TRBV20-1,CSARMAPRGETQYF
TRBJ1-2,TRBD1,TRBV28,CASSSHQGEVGYTF
TRBJ1-3,NA,TRBV25-1,CASSAAGLSGNTIYF
TRBJ2-1,TRBD1,TRBV15,CATSRAGTGLNEQFF
TRBJ2-5,NA,TRBV20-1,CSARDTQTVQETQYF
TRBJ2-7,NA,TRBV7-9,CASSLMGRSHEQYF
TRBJ2-3,TRBD2,TRBV20-1,CSARVASGRDTQYF
TRBJ2-3,TRBD2,TRBV27,CASSGRGDTQYF
TRBJ2-5,NA,TRBV5-4,CASSLLLTGLETQYF
TRBJ2-2,TRBD1,TRBV29-1,CSVEGQTDTGELFF
TRBJ1-1,NA,TRBV5-5,CASSFSPNTEAFF
TRBJ2-7,NA,TRBV27,CASSPPLSPEQYF
TRBJ2-2,NA,TRBV12-3/TRBV12-4,CASSSLGGGRNTGELFF